Presented here are 9 T cell receptor beta chains from one specimen sequenced in a study of STAT5B mutations in CD4+ large granular lymphocyte leukemia. Measured with immunoSEQ multiplex PCR; TCRdb has only the in-frame clones, and not every one. The top ten clones hold more than 6% of a sample with 30,000 to 35,000 clones, more than 65% of them seen once. The sequenced sample was CD4+ T cells from blood buffy coats. The receptors here all came from a human donor in good health.

V gene TRBV27 combines with J gene TRBJ1-4; 8 nucleotides agree with TRBD1. V trimming: 3 bases; J trimming: 8 bases; junction bases outside the gene matches: 5. Per germline, CDR1 MNHEY and CDR2 SMNVEV (reference sequence). The CDR3 has 14 amino acids. The CDR3 DNA reads as TGTGCCAGCAGTTTCTCTGGACAGGGCGAAAAACTGTTTTTT. Its protein product is CASSFSGQGEKLFF.

The V gene is TRBV2, the J gene TRBJ2-2; D is ambiguous. Between the trimmed V and J ends, which lost 2 bases and 0 bases, there was a span of 4 bases. Germline CDR1 SNHLY, CDR2 FYNNEI. CDR3 length: 14 residues. Written as DNA, the CDR3 is TGTGCCAGCAGTGAACGAGCGAACACCGGGGAGCTGTTTTTT. This codes for CASSERANTGELFF.

The chain combines TRBV13 with TRBJ2-2; a weak D match, TRBD1 (6 bases). This CDR3 is 16 amino acids long. The germline gives CDR1 PRHDT, CDR2 FYEKMQ (reference sequence). Trimming shortened V by 1 base and J by 0 bases, and 9 bases separated the two germline ends. Written as DNA, the CDR3 is TGTGCCAGCAGCTTAGTTGGGGGCCCGAACACCGGGGAGCTGTTTTTT. Translating gives CASSLVGGPNTGELFF.

This clone has only a few counts. The rearrangement uses TRBV6-1 and TRBJ1-6; TRBD1 is a possible D gene (5 bases). CDR3 size: 13 residues. Germline V gene data show CDR1 as MNHNS and CDR2 as SASEGT. Trimming left V 7 bases short and J 9 bases short, with 13 bases between. The CDR3 loop reads CASIGQGISPLHF. In DNA, the CDR3 is TGTGCCAGCATAGGGCAGGGAATTTCACCCCTCCACTTT.

V is TRBV10-1 and J is TRBJ2-7, with 7 positions matching TRBD1. The CDR3 length is 15 residues. Germline-derived CDR1 and CDR2 are WNHNN and SYGVQD (reference sequence). V gave up 10 bases and J gave up 5 bases; unmatched junction bases: 17. The CDR3 protein is CANLSPGQRRDEQYF. As DNA, the CDR3 is TGCGCCAACCTGTCTCCGGGACAGCGTCGGGACGAGCAGTACTTC.

The V call is TRBV5-1, the J call TRBJ1-1; D not resolved. The CDR3 is made up of 13 amino acids. The germline V and J ends were trimmed by 0 bases and 5 bases, with 8 bases remaining between them. CDR1 is SGHRS and CDR2 is YFSETQ in the germline V gene. CDR3 in amino acids: CASSLGWETEAFF. The CDR3, as DNA: TGCGCCAGCAGCTTGGGCTGGGAGACTGAAGCTTTCTTT.

The chain is built from TRBV6-1 and TRBJ2-7; D tentatively fits TRBD1 or TRBD2 (5 bases each). CDR1 and CDR2 (germline): MNHNS, SASEGT. The V gene lost 11 bases and the J gene lost 5 bases, with 19 bases spanning the gap. This CDR3 has 13 residues. As DNA, the CDR3 is TGTGCCCGCTTACCGGGACCGCCCAACGAGCAGTACTTC. This codes for CARLPGPPNEQYF.

The chain couples TRBV7-2 to TRBJ1-2, with D maybe TRBD1 (5 bases). Germline CDR1 is SGHTA and CDR2 is FQGNSA. The CDR3 has 16 amino acids. Deletions cut 1 base from V and 3 bases from J, with 15 bases between. Here the CDR3 reads CASSLVPGGMDYGYTF. The CDR3 coding sequence is TGTGCCAGCAGCTTAGTTCCCGGGGGTATGGACTATGGCTACACCTTC.

The V gene is TRBV7-9, the J gene TRBJ1-4, with a weak D call TRBD1 (5 bases). The CDR3 loop spans 15 amino acids. Trimming shortened V by 0 bases and J by 6 bases, and 11 bases separated the two germline ends. Germline V lookup: CDR1 SEHNR, CDR2 FQNEAQ (reference sequence). The CDR3 DNA is TGTGCCAGCAGCTTAGCCGCAGGAGGGGATGAAAAACTGTTTTTT. Translation gives CASSLAAGGDEKLFF.